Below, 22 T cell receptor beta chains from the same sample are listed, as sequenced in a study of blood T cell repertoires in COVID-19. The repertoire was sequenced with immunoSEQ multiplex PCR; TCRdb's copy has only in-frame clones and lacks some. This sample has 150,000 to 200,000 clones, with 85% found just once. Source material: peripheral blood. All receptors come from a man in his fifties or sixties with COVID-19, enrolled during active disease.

DNA for the CDR3: TGCAGTGCTGGAGGCGTCGGGGAGCTGTTTTTT. The encoded protein is CSAGGVGELFF. The V gene is TRBV20-1, the J gene TRBJ2-2, with D possibly matching TRBD2 (5 bases). Germline V gene lookup returns CDR1 DFQATT and CDR2 SNEGSKA (reference sequence). The CDR3 is made up of 11 amino acids. Trimming left V 5 bases short and J 7 bases short, with 8 bases between.

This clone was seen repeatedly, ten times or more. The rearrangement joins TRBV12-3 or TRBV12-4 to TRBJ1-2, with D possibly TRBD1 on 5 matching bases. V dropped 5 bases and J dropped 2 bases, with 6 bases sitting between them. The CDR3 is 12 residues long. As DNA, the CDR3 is TGTGCCAGCAGTGACAGAAACTATGGCTACACCTTC. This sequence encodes CASSDRNYGYTF.

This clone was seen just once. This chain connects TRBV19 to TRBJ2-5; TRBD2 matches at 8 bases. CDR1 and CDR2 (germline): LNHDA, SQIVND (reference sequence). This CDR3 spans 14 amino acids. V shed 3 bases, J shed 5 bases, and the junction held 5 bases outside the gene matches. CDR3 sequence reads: CASSIPGGAETQYF. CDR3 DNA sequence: TGTGCCAGTAGTATTCCCGGGGGGGCCGAGACCCAGTACTTC.

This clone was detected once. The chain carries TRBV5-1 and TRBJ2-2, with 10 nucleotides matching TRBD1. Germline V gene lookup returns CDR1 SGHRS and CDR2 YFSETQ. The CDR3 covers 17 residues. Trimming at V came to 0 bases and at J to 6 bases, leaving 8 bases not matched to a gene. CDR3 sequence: CASSLGDRGSASGELFF. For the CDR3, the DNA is TGCGCCAGCAGCTTGGGGGACAGGGGTAGCGCGTCCGGGGAGCTGTTTTTT.

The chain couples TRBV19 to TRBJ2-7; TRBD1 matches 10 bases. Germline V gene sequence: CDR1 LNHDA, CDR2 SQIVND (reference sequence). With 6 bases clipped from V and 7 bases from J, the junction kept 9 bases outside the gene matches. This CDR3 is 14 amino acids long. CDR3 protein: CASRETGGRGEQYF. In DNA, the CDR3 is TGTGCCAGTAGGGAGACAGGGGGCCGGGGGGAGCAGTACTTC.

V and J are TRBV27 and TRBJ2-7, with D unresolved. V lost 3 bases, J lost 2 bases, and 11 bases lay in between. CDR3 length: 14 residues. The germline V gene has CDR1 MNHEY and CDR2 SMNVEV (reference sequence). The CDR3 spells CASSLRQSTYEQYF. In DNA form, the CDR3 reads TGTGCCAGCAGTTTGAGGCAATCGACCTACGAGCAGTACTTC.

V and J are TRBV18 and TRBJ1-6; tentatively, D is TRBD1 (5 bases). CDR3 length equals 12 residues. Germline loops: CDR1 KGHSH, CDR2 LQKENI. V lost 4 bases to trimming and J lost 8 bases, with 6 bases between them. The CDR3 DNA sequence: TGTGCCAGCTCACGGGGGGATTCACCCCTCCACTTT. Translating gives CASSRGDSPLHF.

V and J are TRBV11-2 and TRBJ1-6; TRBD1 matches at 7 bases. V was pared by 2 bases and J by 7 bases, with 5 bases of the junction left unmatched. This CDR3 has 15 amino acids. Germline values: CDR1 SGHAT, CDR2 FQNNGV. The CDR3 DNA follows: TGTGCCAGCAGCTTAACAACAGGGGAAAATTCACCCCTCCACTTT. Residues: CASSLTTGENSPLHF.

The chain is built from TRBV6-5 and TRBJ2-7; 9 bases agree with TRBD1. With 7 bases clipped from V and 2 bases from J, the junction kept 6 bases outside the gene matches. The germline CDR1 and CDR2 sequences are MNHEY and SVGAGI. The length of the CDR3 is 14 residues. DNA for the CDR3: TGTGCCAGCACACCCGGGACAGGGCCCTACGAGCAGTACTTC. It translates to CASTPGTGPYEQYF.

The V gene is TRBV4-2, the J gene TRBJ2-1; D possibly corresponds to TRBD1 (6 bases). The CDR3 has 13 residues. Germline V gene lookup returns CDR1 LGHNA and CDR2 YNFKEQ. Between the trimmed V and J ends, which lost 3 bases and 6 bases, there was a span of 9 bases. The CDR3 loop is CASSQTTGNEQFF. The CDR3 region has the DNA TGTGCCAGCAGCCAGACGACAGGCAATGAGCAGTTCTTC.

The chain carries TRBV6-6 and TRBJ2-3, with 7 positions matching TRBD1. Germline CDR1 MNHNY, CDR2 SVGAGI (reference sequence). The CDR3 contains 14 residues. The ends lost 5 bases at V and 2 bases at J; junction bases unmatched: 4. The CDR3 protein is CASSTGEPTDTQYF. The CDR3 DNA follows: TGTGCCAGCAGTACAGGGGAGCCCACAGATACGCAGTATTTT.

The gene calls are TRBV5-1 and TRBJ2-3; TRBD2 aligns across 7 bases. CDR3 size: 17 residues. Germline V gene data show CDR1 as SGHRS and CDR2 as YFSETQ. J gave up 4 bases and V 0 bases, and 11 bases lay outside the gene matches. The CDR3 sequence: CASSLVAREGFADTQYF. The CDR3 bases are TGCGCCAGCAGCTTGGTTGCCAGGGAGGGATTCGCAGATACGCAGTATTTT.

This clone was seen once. CDR3 coding DNA: TGTGCCAGTAGTATAGGAGGGACTAGCGTACCCTACGAGCAGTACTTC. Encoded protein: CASSIGGTSVPYEQYF. The chain uses TRBV19 and TRBJ2-7, with TRBD2 matching 10 bases. There are 16 residues in the CDR3. From germline, CDR1 is LNHDA and CDR2 SQIVND (reference sequence). J lost 2 bases, V lost 1 base, and 5 bases had no gene match.

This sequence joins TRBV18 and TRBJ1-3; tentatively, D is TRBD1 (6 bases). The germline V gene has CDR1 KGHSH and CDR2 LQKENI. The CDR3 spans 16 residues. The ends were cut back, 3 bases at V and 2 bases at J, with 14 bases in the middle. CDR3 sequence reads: CASSPSRGSAGNTIYF. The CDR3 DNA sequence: TGTGCCAGCTCACCCTCCAGGGGATCGGCTGGAAACACCATATATTTT.

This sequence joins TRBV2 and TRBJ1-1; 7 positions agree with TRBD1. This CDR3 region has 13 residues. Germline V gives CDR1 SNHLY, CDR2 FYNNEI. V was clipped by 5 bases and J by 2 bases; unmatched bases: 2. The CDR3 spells CASSYRGNTEAFF. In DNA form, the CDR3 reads TGTGCCAGCAGTTACAGGGGAAACACTGAAGCTTTCTTT. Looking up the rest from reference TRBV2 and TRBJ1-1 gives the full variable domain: EPEVTQTPSHQVTQMGQEVILRCVPISNHLYFYWYRQILGQKVEFLVSFYNNEISEKSEIFDDQFSVERPDGSNFTLKIRSTKLEDSAMYFCASSYRGNTEAFFGQGTRLTVV.

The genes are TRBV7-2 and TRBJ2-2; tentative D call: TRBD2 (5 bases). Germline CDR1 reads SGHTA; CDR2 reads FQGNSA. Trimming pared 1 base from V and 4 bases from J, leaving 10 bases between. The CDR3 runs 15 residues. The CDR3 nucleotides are TGTGCCAGCAGCTTAGGAGGGCCCGGCACCGGGGAGCTGTTTTTT. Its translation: CASSLGGPGTGELFF.

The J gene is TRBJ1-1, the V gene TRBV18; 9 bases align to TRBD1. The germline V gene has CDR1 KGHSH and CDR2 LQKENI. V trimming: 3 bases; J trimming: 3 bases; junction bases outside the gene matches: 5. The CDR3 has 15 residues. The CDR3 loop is CASSPGQGTDTEAFF. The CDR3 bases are TGTGCCAGCTCACCGGGACAGGGAACCGACACTGAAGCTTTCTTT.

The CDR3 loop reads CASSLAGGREEFF. The DNA for the CDR3 is TGTGCCAGCAGCCTCGCGGGCGGGAGGGAAGAGTTCTTC. J is TRBJ2-1 and V is TRBV5-4; 9 nucleotides line up with TRBD2. The length of the CDR3 is 13 residues. J lost 14 bases, V lost 4 bases, and 10 bases had no gene match. CDR1 SGHNT and CDR2 YYREEE come from the germline V gene (reference sequence).

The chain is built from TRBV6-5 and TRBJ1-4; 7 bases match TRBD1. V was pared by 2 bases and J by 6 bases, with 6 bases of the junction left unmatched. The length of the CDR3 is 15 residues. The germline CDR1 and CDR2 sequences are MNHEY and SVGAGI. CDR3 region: CASSYRGLRDEKLFF. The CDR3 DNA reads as TGTGCCAGCAGTTACAGGGGGCTCAGAGATGAAAAACTGTTTTTT.

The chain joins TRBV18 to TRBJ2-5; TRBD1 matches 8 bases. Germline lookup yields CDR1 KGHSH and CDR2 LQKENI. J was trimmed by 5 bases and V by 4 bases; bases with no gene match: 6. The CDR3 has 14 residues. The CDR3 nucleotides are TGTGCCAGCTCACGGACAGGGATGCGGGAGACCCAGTACTTC. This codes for CASSRTGMRETQYF.

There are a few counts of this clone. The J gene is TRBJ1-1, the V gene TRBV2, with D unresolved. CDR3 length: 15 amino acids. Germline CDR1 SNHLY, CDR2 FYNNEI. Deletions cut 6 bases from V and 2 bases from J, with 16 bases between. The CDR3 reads CASSDLSRLNTEAFF. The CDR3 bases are TGTGCCAGCAGCGACCTTAGCAGACTAAACACTGAAGCTTTCTTT.

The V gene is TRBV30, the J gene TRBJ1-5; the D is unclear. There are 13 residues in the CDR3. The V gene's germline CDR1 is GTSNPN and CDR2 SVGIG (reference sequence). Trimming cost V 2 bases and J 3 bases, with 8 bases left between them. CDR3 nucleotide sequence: TGTGCCTGGAGTCTAAAGAACAATCAGCCCCAGCATTTT. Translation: CAWSLKNNQPQHF.